This T cell receptor (beta chain) was retrieved from a study of blood T cell repertoires in COVID-19. Across the study: Samples taken during acute and convalescent COVID-19 were collected in the United States, Italy and Spain. The analysed material was cDNA or gDNA that came from T cells, B-cell-depleted T cells, or PBMCs.

Germline V gives CDR1 SGHRS, CDR2 YFSETQ. The CDR3 runs to 15 residues. The ends lost 5 bases at V and 0 bases at J; junction bases unmatched: 6. Study processing details: Estimation of nucleated cell counts was performed using reference gene primer amplification. TCRdb's table, derived via immunoSEQ multiplex PCR, lists solely in-frame clones and lacks some. That table gives V, J and clone size, and the DNA gave D and trimming. The table includes over 200,000 clones, approximately 89% detected once. The material sequenced was peripheral blood. The chain is built from TRBV5-1 and TRBJ2-3; 7 bases line up with TRBD2. The TCR sequence derives from a woman aged 50 to 60 with acute or convalescent COVID-19. CDR3 sequence reads: CASRTSGMSTDTQYF. For the CDR3, the DNA is TGCGCCAGCAGGACGAGCGGGATGAGCACAGATACGCAGTATTTT.